The 6 T cell receptor beta chains reported below all come from one sample, sequenced in a study of shared clonotypes between healthy human individuals. The table came from immunoSEQ multiplex PCR; TCRdb's copy has only in-frame clones and leaves some out. The sample consists of about a million clones, 60% to 85% of them appearing once. Sample: memory CD4+ T cells sorted from blood. Specified subset: CD45RA-negative fraction. All receptors derive from a man aged 18 to 29 in good health.

Notes on this clone: Other DNA sequences in this specimen translate into the identical CDR3. This rearrangement joins TRBV19 to TRBJ1-2; 7 bases fit TRBD1. The CDR3 covers 12 residues. V trimming: 6 bases; J trimming: 5 bases; junction bases outside the gene matches: 3. Germline V gene data show CDR1 as LNHDA and CDR2 as SQIVND (reference sequence). The CDR3 loop is CASSRQGYGYTF. The CDR3 nucleotides are TGTGCCAGTAGCCGACAGGGTTATGGCTACACCTTC.

V and J are TRBV5-1 and TRBJ1-2, with D unclear. Germline CDR1 is SGHRS and CDR2 is YFSETQ. V lost 0 bases to trimming and J lost 0 bases, with 9 bases between them. This CDR3 spans 15 amino acids. CDR3 sequence (DNA): TGCGCCAGCAGCTTGGTGGGCCAGTCTAACTATGGCTACACCTTC. It codes for CASSLVGQSNYGYTF.

The chain couples TRBV6-5 to TRBJ2-1; D not resolved. This CDR3 is built from 12 residues. The germline V gene has CDR1 MNHEY and CDR2 SVGAGI. Trimming removed 6 bases at V and 10 bases at J, with 13 bases between. The CDR3 sequence is CASRSASREQFF. DNA for the CDR3: TGTGCCAGCAGGTCTGCCAGTCGGGAGCAGTTCTTC.

The V and J genes are TRBV7-8 and TRBJ2-3; TRBD1 matches at 9 bases. Trimming removed 4 bases from V and 4 bases from J; junction bases left unmatched: 3. CDR3 length equals 14 residues. Germline lookup yields CDR1 SGHVS and CDR2 FQNEAQ. CDR3: CASSYRDRADTQYF. The CDR3 DNA sequence: TGTGCCAGCAGCTACCGGGACAGGGCAGATACGCAGTATTTT. The full variable domain, with the rest looked up from reference TRBV7-8 and TRBJ2-3, is GAGVSQSPRYKVAKRGQDVALRCDPISGHVSLFWYQQALGQGPEFLTYFQNEAQLDKSGLPSDRFFAERPEGSVSTLKIQRTQQEDSAVYLCASSYRDRADTQYFGPGTRLTVL.

Written as DNA, the CDR3 is TGTGCCAGCGGGAGACAGGGCACAGATACGCAGTATTTT. Protein sequence: CASGRQGTDTQYF. The V and J genes are TRBV11-3 and TRBJ2-3; D perhaps matches TRBD1 (6 bases). The ends were cut back, 8 bases at V and 1 base at J, with 10 bases in the middle. The CDR3 sequence is 13 residues long. Germline values: CDR1 SGHNT, CDR2 YENEEA.

The chain recombines TRBV10-3 with TRBJ1-2; 7 bases fit TRBD1. This CDR3 spans 14 amino acids. V shed 0 bases, J shed 6 bases, and the junction held 4 bases outside the gene matches. Per the germline V gene, CDR1 is ENHRY and CDR2 is SYGVKD. Here the CDR3 reads CAISESRDSHGYTF. CDR3 DNA: TGTGCCATCAGTGAGTCGAGGGACAGTCATGGCTACACCTTC.